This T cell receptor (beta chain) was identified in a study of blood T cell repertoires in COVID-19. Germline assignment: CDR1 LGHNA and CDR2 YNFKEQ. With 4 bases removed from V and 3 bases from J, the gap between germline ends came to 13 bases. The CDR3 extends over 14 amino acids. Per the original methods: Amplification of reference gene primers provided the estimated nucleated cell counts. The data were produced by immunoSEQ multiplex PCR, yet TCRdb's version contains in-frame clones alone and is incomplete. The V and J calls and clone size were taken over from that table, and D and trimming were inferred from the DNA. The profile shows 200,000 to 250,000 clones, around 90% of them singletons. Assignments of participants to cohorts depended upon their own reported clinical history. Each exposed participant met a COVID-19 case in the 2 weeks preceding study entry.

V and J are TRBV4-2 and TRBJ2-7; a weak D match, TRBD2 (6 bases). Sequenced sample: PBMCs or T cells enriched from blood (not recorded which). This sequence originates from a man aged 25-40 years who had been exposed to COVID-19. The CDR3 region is CASSPDSGGYEQYF. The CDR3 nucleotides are TGTGCCAGCAGCCCAGATAGCGGAGGCTACGAGCAGTACTTC.